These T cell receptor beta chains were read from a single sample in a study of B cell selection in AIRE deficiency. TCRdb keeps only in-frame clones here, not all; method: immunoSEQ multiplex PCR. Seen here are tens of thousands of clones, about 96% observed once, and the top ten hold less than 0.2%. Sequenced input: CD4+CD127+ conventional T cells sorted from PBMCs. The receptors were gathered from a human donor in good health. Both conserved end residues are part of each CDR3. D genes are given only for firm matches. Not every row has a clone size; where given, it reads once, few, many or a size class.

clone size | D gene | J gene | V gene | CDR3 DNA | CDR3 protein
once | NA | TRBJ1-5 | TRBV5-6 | TGTGCCAGCAGCCAATACAGGTATCAGCCCCAGCATTTT | CASSQYRYQPQHF
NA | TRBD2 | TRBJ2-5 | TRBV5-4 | TGTGCCAGCAGCCGAAACAGACTAGCGGGGGGCCTTCAAGAGACCCAGTACTTC | CASSRNRLAGGLQETQYF
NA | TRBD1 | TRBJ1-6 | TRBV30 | TGTGCCTGGAGCGCAAGGGACAGGGACAATTCACCCCTCCACTTT | CAWSARDRDNSPLHF
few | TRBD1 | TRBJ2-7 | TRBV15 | TGTGCCACCAGCAGAGCCGGGACAGGGACCAACGAGCAGTACTTC | CATSRAGTGTNEQYF
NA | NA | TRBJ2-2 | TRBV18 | TGTGCCAGCTCACCACCGTTACAGATGAACACCGGGGAGCTGTTTTTT | CASSPPLQMNTGELFF
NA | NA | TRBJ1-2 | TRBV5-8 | TGTGCCAGCAGCCCCGGACTGTGGGGATTTGATTATGGCTACACCTTC | CASSPGLWGFDYGYTF
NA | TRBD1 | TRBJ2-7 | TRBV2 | TGTGCCAGCAACCCGGGACAGGGATCTTACGAGCAGTACTTC | CASNPGQGSYEQYF
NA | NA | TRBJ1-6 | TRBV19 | TGTGCCAGTAGTCCGCGGGACTCTACCAATTCACCCCTCCACTTT | CASSPRDSTNSPLHF
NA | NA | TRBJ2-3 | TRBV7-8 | TGTGCCAGCAGCTGGGCGCGGCAGGGAGGCACAGATACGCAGTATTTT | CASSWARQGGTDTQYF
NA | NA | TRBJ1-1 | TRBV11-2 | TGTGCCAGCAGCTTTTCCGCCCTTGAAGCTTTCTTT | CASSFSALEAFF
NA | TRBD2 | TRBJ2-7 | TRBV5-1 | TGCGCCAGCAGCTCCACTAGCGGGGGGTACGAGCAGTACTTC | CASSSTSGGYEQYF
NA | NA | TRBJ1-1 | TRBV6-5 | TGTGCCAGCAGTTACCGGGGGGGTTTGAACACTGAAGCTTTCTTT | CASSYRGGLNTEAFF
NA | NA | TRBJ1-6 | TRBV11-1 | TGTGCCAGCAGTTCTCGGGGGGCGCATTCACCCCTCCACTTT | CASSSRGAHSPLHF
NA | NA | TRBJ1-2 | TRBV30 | TGTGCCTGGGCCGACCGAAGCTTGGGCTACACCTTC | CAWADRSLGYTF
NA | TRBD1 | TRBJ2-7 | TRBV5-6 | TGTGCCAGCAGCAGACAGGGTTTGGAGCAGTACTTC | CASSRQGLEQYF
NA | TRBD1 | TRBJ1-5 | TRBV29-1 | TGCAGCGTCGGTACAGGGACAGGGGGCATCAATCAGCCCCAGCATTTT | CSVGTGTGGINQPQHF
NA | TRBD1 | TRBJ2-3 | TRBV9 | TGTGCCAGCAGCGTAGTGGGGACAGTGACAGATACGCAGTATTTT | CASSVVGTVTDTQYF
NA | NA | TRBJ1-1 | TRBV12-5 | TGTGCTAGTGGTTTGGGGGAAAGCGGGACTGAAGCTTTCTTT | CASGLGESGTEAFF
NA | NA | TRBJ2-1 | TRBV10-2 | TGCGCCAGCAGTGTCCCAGGGGGGAGCTACAATGAGCAGTTCTTC | CASSVPGGSYNEQFF
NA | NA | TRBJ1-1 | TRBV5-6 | TGTGCCAGTATGGGACAAGACACTGAAGCTTTCTTT | CASMGQDTEAFF
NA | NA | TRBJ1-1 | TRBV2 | TGTGCCAGCAGGCCTTTCCAGGGGCTGAACACTGAAGCTTTCTTT | CASRPFQGLNTEAFF
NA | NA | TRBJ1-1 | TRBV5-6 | TGTGCCAGCAGCTTGGACAGGAAGAACACTGAAGCTTTCTTT | CASSLDRKNTEAFF
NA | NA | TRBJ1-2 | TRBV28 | TGTGCATCGGGGGGTTATGACTATGGCTACACCTTC | CASGGYDYGYTF
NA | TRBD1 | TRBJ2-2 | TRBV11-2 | TGTGCCAGCAGCTTAGTTGGGCAGGGGGCGAGGGGGGAGCTGTTTTTT | CASSLVGQGARGELFF
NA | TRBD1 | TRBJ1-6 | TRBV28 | TGTGCCAGCAGTCCAGGGGGCTCACCCCTCCACTTT | CASSPGGSPLHF
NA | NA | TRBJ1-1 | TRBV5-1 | TGCGCCAGCAGCTTGTGGGCCATGAACACTGAAGCTTTCTTT | CASSLWAMNTEAFF
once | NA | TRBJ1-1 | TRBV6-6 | TGTGCCAGCAGTTATATTACTAATGAAGCTTTCTTT | CASSYITNEAFF
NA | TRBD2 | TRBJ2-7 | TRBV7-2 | TGTGCCAGCAGCATGGGACTAGCCTCCTACGAGCAGTACTTC | CASSMGLASYEQYF
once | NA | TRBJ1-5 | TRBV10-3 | TGTGCCATCAGTGAGTCGGGAGAGGGCAATCAGCCCCAGCATTTT | CAISESGEGNQPQHF
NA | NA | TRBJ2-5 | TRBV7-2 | TGTGCCAGCAGCAACCGGGCCGTACAAGAGACCCAGTACTTC | CASSNRAVQETQYF
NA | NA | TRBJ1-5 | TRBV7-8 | TGTGCCAGCAGCTTAGTCAGGGATCAGCCCCAGCATTTT | CASSLVRDQPQHF
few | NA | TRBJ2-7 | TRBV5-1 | TGCGCCAGCAGCTTGCTCTCAGGGGACCCAGGAGCCTACGAGCAGTACTTC | CASSLLSGDPGAYEQYF
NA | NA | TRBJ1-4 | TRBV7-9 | TGTGCCAGCAGCGCACCAAAAGTGGGCGCTAATGAAAAACTGTTTTTT | CASSAPKVGANEKLFF
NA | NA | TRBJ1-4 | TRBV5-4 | TGTGCCAGCAGCGGTGGAGAGGGGGAAAAACTGTTTTTT | CASSGGEGEKLFF
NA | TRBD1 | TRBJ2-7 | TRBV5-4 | TGTGCCAGCAGCTCCCGGACAGGCCTGGAGGCCTACGAGCAGTACTTC | CASSSRTGLEAYEQYF
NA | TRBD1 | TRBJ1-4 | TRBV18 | TGTGCCAGCTCACCAATGCCGGGGACAGTTAATGAAAAACTGTTTTTT | CASSPMPGTVNEKLFF
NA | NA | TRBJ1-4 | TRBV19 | TGTGCCACCGGTCGCTCAACTAATGAAAAACTGTTTTTT | CATGRSTNEKLFF
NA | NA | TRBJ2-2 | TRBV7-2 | TGTGCCAGCACCCCTCGAGGGGTCAGCACCGGGGAGCTGTTTTTT | CASTPRGVSTGELFF
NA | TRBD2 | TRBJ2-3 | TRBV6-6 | TGTGCCAGCAGACCTAGCGGGGGGGTCGGGACAGATACGCAGTATTTT | CASRPSGGVGTDTQYF